The entry that follows covers one TCR beta chain sequence. Its target is not known. At one end, the junction sequence differs from germline, possibly due to a read error. This sample is part of a study of T cells in Graves' hyperthyroidism and ophthalmopathy. Findings of the study overall: Most clonotypes expanded in thyroid above 0.001 were likewise present in blood.

The CDR3 extends over 15 amino acids. Germline V gene sequence: CDR1 SEHNR, CDR2 FQNEAQ (reference sequence). The study based diagnoses on clinical symptoms, serum thyroxine and TRAb, thyroid ultrasound and orbital computed tomography. What was amplified from RNA transcripts were TCR beta CDR3 regions. TCR CDR3 underwent first-round RT-PCR with the HTBI primer set. TCRdb re-derived calls from the multiplex PCR reads in MiXCR, one entry per CDR3 protein. The profile shows around 600,000 distinct CDR3 sequences, about 45% of them singletons. The V and J genes are TRBV7-9 and TRBJ1-1; possibly TRBD1 for D (6 bases). Material: peripheral blood or thyroid tissue (not recorded which). The origin of this receptor is an adult man with Graves' disease, either hyperthyroidism or ophthalmopathy (not recorded which). Here the CDR3 reads CASSHPGLRGTEAFF. CDR3 DNA sequence: TGCGCCAGCAGCCATCCGGGACTTAGGGGGACTGAAGCTTTCTTT.